A selection of T cell receptor beta chains follows, all from one sample in a study of blood T cell repertoires in COVID-19. Only in-frame clones appear in the TCRdb table, and some are missing; sequencing was by immunoSEQ multiplex PCR. The sample holds 85,000 to 100,000 clones, 79% seen once. The sequencing sample was made of peripheral blood. The receptors shown here come from a woman of 80 years or more with active or convalescent COVID-19. The CDR3 runs from the conserved cysteine through the conserved F or W. A D gene is named only where the DNA matches it firmly. The size of a clone is reported for some rows only, either as once, few or many, or as a class for expanded clones.

len: 15; d_gene: NA; abundance: once; v_gene: TRBV21-1; j_gene: TRBJ2-2; CDR3nt: TGTGCCAGCAGCAATGGAGGGTCGTGTACCGGGGAGCTGTTTTTT; CDR3aa: CASSNGGSCTGELFF
len: 15; d_gene: NA; abundance: NA; v_gene: TRBV4-1; j_gene: TRBJ2-3; CDR3nt: TGCGCCAGCAGCCAAGATCAGTACAGAACAGATACGCAGTATTTT; CDR3aa: CASSQDQYRTDTQYF
len: 12; d_gene: NA; abundance: NA; v_gene: TRBV6-2/TRBV6-3; j_gene: TRBJ2-7; CDR3nt: TGTGCCAGCAGCCGGATAGGGACAGAGCAGTACTTC; CDR3aa: CASSRIGTEQYF
len: 18; d_gene: TRBD2; abundance: once; v_gene: TRBV5-1; j_gene: TRBJ2-2; CDR3nt: TGTGCCAGCAGCCTGGGACTAGCGGGAGCCTTGAACACCGGGGAGCTGTTTTTT; CDR3aa: CASSLGLAGALNTGELFF
len: 11; d_gene: TRBD2; abundance: NA; v_gene: TRBV30; j_gene: TRBJ2-2; CDR3nt: TGTGCCTCAGGGAGGGCCGGGGAGCTGTTTTTT; CDR3aa: CASGRAGELFF
len: 15; d_gene: TRBD1; abundance: NA; v_gene: TRBV4-1; j_gene: TRBJ1-4; CDR3nt: TGCGCCAGCAGCCAAGGCTCGACAGGGGATGAAAAACTGTTTTTT; CDR3aa: CASSQGSTGDEKLFF
len: 15; d_gene: TRBD2; abundance: NA; v_gene: TRBV5-1; j_gene: TRBJ2-5; CDR3nt: TGCGCCAGCAGCTTGGGGGGGACTAATGGGGAGACCCAGTACTTC; CDR3aa: CASSLGGTNGETQYF
len: 14; d_gene: NA; abundance: NA; v_gene: TRBV7-3; j_gene: TRBJ2-1; CDR3nt: TGTGCCAGCAAACAACGACTAGGCACGGGTGAGCAGTTCTTC; CDR3aa: CASKQRLGTGEQFF
len: 17; d_gene: TRBD1; abundance: NA; v_gene: TRBV27; j_gene: TRBJ1-5; CDR3nt: TGTGCCAGCAGTTTGCCAAGACAGGGTAGCAGCAATCAGCCCCAGCATTTT; CDR3aa: CASSLPRQGSSNQPQHF
len: 15; d_gene: TRBD1; abundance: NA; v_gene: TRBV6-5; j_gene: TRBJ1-2; CDR3nt: TGTGCCAGCAGTTCGGGACAGGGGGCAGTCTATGGCTACACCTTC; CDR3aa: CASSSGQGAVYGYTF
len: 15; d_gene: NA; abundance: once; v_gene: TRBV9; j_gene: TRBJ2-3; CDR3nt: TGTGCCAGCAGCGTAAGGAGCGGTCGCACAGATACGCAGTATTTT; CDR3aa: CASSVRSGRTDTQYF
len: 15; d_gene: TRBD1; abundance: NA; v_gene: TRBV5-1; j_gene: TRBJ2-1; CDR3nt: TGCGCCAGCAGCAAGACAGGGGGCGAAGAGGAGGAGCAGTTCTTC; CDR3aa: CASSKTGGEEEEQFF
len: 15; d_gene: TRBD1; abundance: NA; v_gene: TRBV18; j_gene: TRBJ2-1; CDR3nt: TGTGCCAGCTCACCACTTGGACAGGATTACAATGAGCAGTTCTTC; CDR3aa: CASSPLGQDYNEQFF
len: 13; d_gene: TRBD1; abundance: NA; v_gene: TRBV7-9; j_gene: TRBJ1-2; CDR3nt: TGTGCCAGCAGCTTGGGACAGGGTTATGGCTACACCTTC; CDR3aa: CASSLGQGYGYTF
len: 13; d_gene: NA; abundance: NA; v_gene: TRBV18; j_gene: TRBJ2-7; CDR3nt: TGTGCCAGCTCACTGTCTCAGGGAAACGAGCAGTACTTC; CDR3aa: CASSLSQGNEQYF
len: 17; d_gene: TRBD1; abundance: NA; v_gene: TRBV15; j_gene: TRBJ2-2; CDR3nt: TGTGCCACCAGCAGAGAATATGGGACAGAAAACACCGGGGAGCTGTTTTTT; CDR3aa: CATSREYGTENTGELFF
len: 12; d_gene: NA; abundance: NA; v_gene: TRBV5-8; j_gene: TRBJ2-7; CDR3nt: TGTGCCAGCAGCTTTGGGCAGGGAGAGCAGTACTTC; CDR3aa: CASSFGQGEQYF
len: 16; d_gene: TRBD2; abundance: NA; v_gene: TRBV5-6; j_gene: TRBJ2-1; CDR3nt: TGTGCCAGCAGCTGGGGGCGGGAGGTCTCCTACAATGAGCAGTTCTTC; CDR3aa: CASSWGREVSYNEQFF
len: 15; d_gene: TRBD1; abundance: NA; v_gene: TRBV18; j_gene: TRBJ2-5; CDR3nt: TGTGCCAGCTCACCACCCAACAGGGGCGACGAGACCCAGTACTTC; CDR3aa: CASSPPNRGDETQYF
len: 14; d_gene: TRBD2; abundance: NA; v_gene: TRBV6-2/TRBV6-3; j_gene: TRBJ2-1; CDR3nt: TGTGCCAGCAGCCCGGGACTAGCGGACAATGAGCAGTTCTTC; CDR3aa: CASSPGLADNEQFF
len: 15; d_gene: TRBD2; abundance: NA; v_gene: TRBV11-3; j_gene: TRBJ2-1; CDR3nt: TGTGCCAGCAGCCCACGGACTAGCGGCCGTTATGAGCAGTTCTTC; CDR3aa: CASSPRTSGRYEQFF
len: 15; d_gene: NA; abundance: NA; v_gene: TRBV5-4; j_gene: TRBJ2-6; CDR3nt: TGTGCCAGCAGCCCGGGGAGCTCTGGGGCCAACGTCCTGACTTTC; CDR3aa: CASSPGSSGANVLTF
len: 17; d_gene: NA; abundance: NA; v_gene: TRBV18; j_gene: TRBJ2-2; CDR3nt: TGTGCCAGCTCACTGTTCCGGGACTCCCCGACCTACGGGGAGCTGTTTTTT; CDR3aa: CASSLFRDSPTYGELFF
len: 14; d_gene: NA; abundance: NA; v_gene: TRBV2; j_gene: TRBJ2-2; CDR3nt: TGTGCCAGCAGTGAAGCAGGGAGGAACGGGGAGCTGTTTTTT; CDR3aa: CASSEAGRNGELFF
len: 15; d_gene: NA; abundance: NA; v_gene: TRBV9; j_gene: TRBJ2-5; CDR3nt: TGTGCCAGCAGCGCCGGGACAATATCCCAAGAGACCCAGTACTTC; CDR3aa: CASSAGTISQETQYF
len: 15; d_gene: NA; abundance: NA; v_gene: TRBV9; j_gene: TRBJ1-6; CDR3nt: TGTGCCAGCAGCGTAGAAGGGGGGGCGGGTTCACCCCTCCACTTT; CDR3aa: CASSVEGGAGSPLHF
len: 16; d_gene: TRBD1; abundance: NA; v_gene: TRBV11-2; j_gene: TRBJ2-7; CDR3nt: TGTGCCAGCAGCAACGGATGGACAGGGCCTGGCGACGAGCAGTACTTC; CDR3aa: CASSNGWTGPGDEQYF
len: 20; d_gene: NA; abundance: NA; v_gene: TRBV19; j_gene: TRBJ2-6; CDR3nt: TGTGCCAGTAGTCCCCGGAATGTGGGGGGTTTAACGACTGGGGCCAACGTCCTGACTTTC; CDR3aa: CASSPRNVGGLTTGANVLTF
len: 15; d_gene: TRBD1; abundance: NA; v_gene: TRBV27; j_gene: TRBJ2-7; CDR3nt: TGTGCCAGCAGCCGCTACGGACAGGGGAACTACGAGCAGTACTTC; CDR3aa: CASSRYGQGNYEQYF
len: 15; d_gene: NA; abundance: NA; v_gene: TRBV6-6; j_gene: TRBJ2-1; CDR3nt: TGTGCCAGCAGTTTAGCGGACCAGTCCTACAATGAGCAGTTCTTC; CDR3aa: CASSLADQSYNEQFF
len: 14; d_gene: NA; abundance: NA; v_gene: TRBV3-1/TRBV3-2; j_gene: TRBJ1-2; CDR3nt: TGTGCCAGCAGCCAATGGATGACCGGGAATGGCTACACCTTC; CDR3aa: CASSQWMTGNGYTF
len: 14; d_gene: TRBD2; abundance: NA; v_gene: TRBV5-1; j_gene: TRBJ2-1; CDR3nt: TGTGCCAGCAGCTCGGTAGGACTAGCGGGAGGGCAGTTCTTC; CDR3aa: CASSSVGLAGGQFF
len: 13; d_gene: NA; abundance: NA; v_gene: TRBV11-3; j_gene: TRBJ2-3; CDR3nt: TGTGCCAGCAGCTTATTCGGGGAGGATACGCAGTATTTT; CDR3aa: CASSLFGEDTQYF
len: 13; d_gene: TRBD1; abundance: once; v_gene: TRBV19; j_gene: TRBJ2-3; CDR3nt: TGTGCCAGTAGAATGATACAGGGGGATACGCAGTATTTT; CDR3aa: CASRMIQGDTQYF
len: 18; d_gene: TRBD2; abundance: NA; v_gene: TRBV27; j_gene: TRBJ2-7; CDR3nt: TGTGCCAGCAGTCGGAGGACTAGCGGGACCCGTCTGGCCTACGAGCAGTACTTC; CDR3aa: CASSRRTSGTRLAYEQYF
len: 16; d_gene: TRBD2; abundance: few; v_gene: TRBV20-1; j_gene: TRBJ2-7; CDR3nt: TGCAGTGCTAGTTTGGCTACTAGCGGGAGCTCCTACGAGCAGTACTTC; CDR3aa: CSASLATSGSSYEQYF
len: 16; d_gene: TRBD1; abundance: few; v_gene: TRBV15; j_gene: TRBJ2-1; CDR3nt: TGTGCCACCAGCCCACAAAGGGACAGACTATACAATGAGCAGTTCTTC; CDR3aa: CATSPQRDRLYNEQFF
len: 15; d_gene: NA; abundance: NA; v_gene: TRBV6-5; j_gene: TRBJ1-5; CDR3nt: TGTGCCAGCAACCCCTCCCCTTCCGTGAGGCAGCCCCAGCATTTT; CDR3aa: CASNPSPSVRQPQHF
len: 19; d_gene: TRBD1; abundance: NA; v_gene: TRBV6-2/TRBV6-3; j_gene: TRBJ2-1; CDR3nt: TGTGCCAGCAGTACCCAATTTTTGAGGGAGACAGGGCCCTACAATGAGCAGTTCTTC; CDR3aa: CASSTQFLRETGPYNEQFF
len: 19; d_gene: TRBD2; abundance: few; v_gene: TRBV12-5; j_gene: TRBJ2-2; CDR3nt: TGTGCTAGTGGTTTGGTACGGAGCGGGAGGGCCCCAATCACCGGGGAGCTGTTTTTT; CDR3aa: CASGLVRSGRAPITGELFF
len: 17; d_gene: TRBD1; abundance: few; v_gene: TRBV5-1; j_gene: TRBJ2-1; CDR3nt: TGCGCCAGCAGCCGTAACCCGACCGGGACAGTTTACAATGAGCAGTTCTTC; CDR3aa: CASSRNPTGTVYNEQFF
len: 15; d_gene: TRBD1; abundance: NA; v_gene: TRBV3-1/TRBV3-2; j_gene: TRBJ2-7; CDR3nt: TGTGCCAGCAGCCAAGGACAGGGCTCCCTCTACGAGCAGTACTTC; CDR3aa: CASSQGQGSLYEQYF
len: 17; d_gene: NA; abundance: once; v_gene: TRBV6-2/TRBV6-3; j_gene: TRBJ1-4; CDR3nt: TGTGCCAGCAGTTACCACCGGGCCGCGGGTGCTAATGAAAAACTGTTTTTT; CDR3aa: CASSYHRAAGANEKLFF
len: 15; d_gene: NA; abundance: NA; v_gene: TRBV27; j_gene: TRBJ2-7; CDR3nt: TGTGCCAGCAGCCAACCCACGAGGGGAGGCTACGAGCAGTACTTC; CDR3aa: CASSQPTRGGYEQYF
len: 14; d_gene: NA; abundance: NA; v_gene: TRBV27; j_gene: TRBJ1-2; CDR3nt: TGTGCCAGCAGTTCTGGACTCAAGAAAGGTGGCTACACCTTC; CDR3aa: CASSSGLKKGGYTF
len: 15; d_gene: NA; abundance: NA; v_gene: TRBV5-1; j_gene: TRBJ1-2; CDR3nt: TGTGCCAGCAGCACTGCGTGGGGGGGAACGGATGGCTACACCTTC; CDR3aa: CASSTAWGGTDGYTF
len: 17; d_gene: NA; abundance: NA; v_gene: TRBV9; j_gene: TRBJ2-5; CDR3nt: TGTGCCAGCAGCGTAGGAGTAGGGGGACGGACCCAAGAGACCCAGTACTTC; CDR3aa: CASSVGVGGRTQETQYF
len: 17; d_gene: TRBD1; abundance: NA; v_gene: TRBV9; j_gene: TRBJ1-4; CDR3nt: TGTGCCAGCAGCGTAGTGCGGCAGGGGGGAACCAATGAAAAACTGTTTTTT; CDR3aa: CASSVVRQGGTNEKLFF
len: 16; d_gene: TRBD1; abundance: NA; v_gene: TRBV19; j_gene: TRBJ2-3; CDR3nt: TGTGCCAGTAGTACGGGGACAGGTTTTAGCACAGATACGCAGTATTTT; CDR3aa: CASSTGTGFSTDTQYF
len: 15; d_gene: NA; abundance: NA; v_gene: TRBV19; j_gene: TRBJ2-2; CDR3nt: TGTGCCAGTAGAAGTGGACATACGAACACCGGGGAGCTGTTTTTT; CDR3aa: CASRSGHTNTGELFF
len: 14; d_gene: TRBD1; abundance: NA; v_gene: TRBV4-3; j_gene: TRBJ1-2; CDR3nt: TGCGCCAGCAGCCAGTTACAGGGGGATTATGGCTACACCTTC; CDR3aa: CASSQLQGDYGYTF
len: 13; d_gene: NA; abundance: NA; v_gene: TRBV24-1; j_gene: TRBJ2-1; CDR3nt: TGTGCCACCAGTGCGGGACTCTTCAATGAGCAGTTCTTC; CDR3aa: CATSAGLFNEQFF
len: 16; d_gene: TRBD2; abundance: NA; v_gene: TRBV7-2; j_gene: TRBJ2-1; CDR3nt: TGTGCCAGCAGCTTAGTTGCGGGAGGACTCTACAATGAGCAGTTCTTC; CDR3aa: CASSLVAGGLYNEQFF
len: 13; d_gene: NA; abundance: NA; v_gene: TRBV11-2; j_gene: TRBJ2-3; CDR3nt: TGTGCCAGCAGCTTGGTCAGGGGTGGTACGCAGTATTTT; CDR3aa: CASSLVRGGTQYF
len: 16; d_gene: TRBD2; abundance: NA; v_gene: TRBV11-1; j_gene: TRBJ2-3; CDR3nt: TGTGCCAGCAGCTCCGGGGGGGGGCAGTTGACAGATACGCAGTATTTT; CDR3aa: CASSSGGGQLTDTQYF
len: 11; d_gene: NA; abundance: once; v_gene: TRBV30; j_gene: TRBJ2-5; CDR3nt: TGTGCCTGGAGCGGGAAAGAGACCCAGTACTTC; CDR3aa: CAWSGKETQYF
len: 14; d_gene: NA; abundance: NA; v_gene: TRBV5-1; j_gene: TRBJ1-4; CDR3nt: TGCGCCAGCAAGAGGGACACCGGAGTCGGAAAACTGTTTTTT; CDR3aa: CASKRDTGVGKLFF
len: 17; d_gene: TRBD2; abundance: NA; v_gene: TRBV7-3; j_gene: TRBJ2-1; CDR3nt: TGTGCCAGCAGCTCCCGGGTAGCGGGAAACCCTTACAATGAGCAGTTCTTC; CDR3aa: CASSSRVAGNPYNEQFF